Below, one T cell receptor (beta chain) is given with its context. As processed by the authors: Estimation of nucleated cell counts was performed using reference gene primer amplification. Sequenced by immunoSEQ multiplex PCR; TCRdb stores in-frame clones only, minus some. V, J and clone size reflect that table, while D and trimming were determined from the DNA. The data contain approximately 260,000 clones, 85% to 90% of them seen just once; the ten biggest clones take up 3.7%. The sample comes from a study of blood T cell repertoires in COVID-19. About the study: Both acute and convalescent COVID-19 samples were obtained from the United States, Italy and Spain. PBMCs, B-cell-depleted T cells, or T cells provided the cDNA or gDNA that made up the material.

Trimming cost V 0 bases and J 4 bases, with 15 bases left between them. The CDR3 consists of 16 residues. Looked up from germline, CDR1 is GTSNPN and CDR2 is SVGIG (reference sequence). The source of this sequence is a woman aged 40-49 years with acute or convalescent COVID-19. The rearrangement uses TRBV30 and TRBJ1-4, with a weak D call TRBD1 (5 bases). Sequencing used peripheral blood. CDR3 sequence (DNA): TGTGCCTGGAGTGTAGGGAGGGGATGGGGTAATGAAAAACTGTTTTTT. Translating it yields CAWSVGRGWGNEKLFF.